This TCR beta chain is drawn from a study of OX40 agonist ivuxolimab in advanced cancers. Whole-study findings and limits: Blood T cells, both CD4+ and CD8+, expanded clonally by week 6 at 0.1 to 3.0 mg/kg. At 0.1-3.0 mg/kg, partial responders had clonal expansion among the lowest observed.

Individuals having autoimmune disease history or systemic immunosuppression were not enrolled. At baseline, cycle 4 day 1, and cycle 7 day 1, blood was sampled. Some clones are missing from TCRdb's copy, which holds only in-frame ones; the method was immunoSEQ multiplex PCR. This sample yields about 110,000 clones, of which approximately 90% are seen a single time; under 0.85% belongs to the top ten. The length of the CDR3 is 13 residues. Points on this clone: The antigen remains unidentified.

This chain uses TRBV21-1 with TRBJ2-5; no DNA check was done on the table's D call, TRBD2. TRBV21-1 is a recognized pseudogene. The clonotype was recovered from an adult with an advanced solid tumor such as melanoma, head and neck, liver or kidney cancer. The sample consisted of CD4+ or CD8+ T cells sorted from blood, taken in a trial of the OX40 agonist ivuxolimab. The CDR3 DNA sequence: TGTGCCAGCAGCACTTCGGATGCTAGGACCCAGTACTTC. Its protein product is CASSTSDARTQYF.